This T cell receptor beta chain emerged from a study of neurological immune-mediated disorders. In its sample, this clonotype was seen many times. Its specificity is not known. Unsorted libraries were generated from 2 million PBMCs held at -80 degrees C. The cDNA was synthesized by 5'RACE incorporating 10-nucleotide random UMIs. Via MiXCR, TCRdb re-called the 5' RACE reads, giving one row per CDR3 protein. The data show 25,000 to 35,000 distinct CDR3 sequences, with under 6% seen just once and roughly 24% held by the top ten. Findings of the study overall: Across subjects, expanded clones had no CDR3 amino acid sequences in common, pointing to private repertoires in all groups.

The sequence was collected from a man aged 18 to 35 in good health. Input material: PBMCs.

The CDR3 DNA reads as TGCAGTGCTAGGGATGACCAGGATGTCACAGATACGCAGTATTTT. It codes for CSARDDQDVTDTQYF. V gene TRBV20-1 combines with J gene TRBJ2-3; D call uncertain. Germline values: CDR1 DFQATT, CDR2 SNEGSKA (reference sequence). V was pared by 3 bases and J by 2 bases, with 15 bases between. The CDR3 is 15 residues long.